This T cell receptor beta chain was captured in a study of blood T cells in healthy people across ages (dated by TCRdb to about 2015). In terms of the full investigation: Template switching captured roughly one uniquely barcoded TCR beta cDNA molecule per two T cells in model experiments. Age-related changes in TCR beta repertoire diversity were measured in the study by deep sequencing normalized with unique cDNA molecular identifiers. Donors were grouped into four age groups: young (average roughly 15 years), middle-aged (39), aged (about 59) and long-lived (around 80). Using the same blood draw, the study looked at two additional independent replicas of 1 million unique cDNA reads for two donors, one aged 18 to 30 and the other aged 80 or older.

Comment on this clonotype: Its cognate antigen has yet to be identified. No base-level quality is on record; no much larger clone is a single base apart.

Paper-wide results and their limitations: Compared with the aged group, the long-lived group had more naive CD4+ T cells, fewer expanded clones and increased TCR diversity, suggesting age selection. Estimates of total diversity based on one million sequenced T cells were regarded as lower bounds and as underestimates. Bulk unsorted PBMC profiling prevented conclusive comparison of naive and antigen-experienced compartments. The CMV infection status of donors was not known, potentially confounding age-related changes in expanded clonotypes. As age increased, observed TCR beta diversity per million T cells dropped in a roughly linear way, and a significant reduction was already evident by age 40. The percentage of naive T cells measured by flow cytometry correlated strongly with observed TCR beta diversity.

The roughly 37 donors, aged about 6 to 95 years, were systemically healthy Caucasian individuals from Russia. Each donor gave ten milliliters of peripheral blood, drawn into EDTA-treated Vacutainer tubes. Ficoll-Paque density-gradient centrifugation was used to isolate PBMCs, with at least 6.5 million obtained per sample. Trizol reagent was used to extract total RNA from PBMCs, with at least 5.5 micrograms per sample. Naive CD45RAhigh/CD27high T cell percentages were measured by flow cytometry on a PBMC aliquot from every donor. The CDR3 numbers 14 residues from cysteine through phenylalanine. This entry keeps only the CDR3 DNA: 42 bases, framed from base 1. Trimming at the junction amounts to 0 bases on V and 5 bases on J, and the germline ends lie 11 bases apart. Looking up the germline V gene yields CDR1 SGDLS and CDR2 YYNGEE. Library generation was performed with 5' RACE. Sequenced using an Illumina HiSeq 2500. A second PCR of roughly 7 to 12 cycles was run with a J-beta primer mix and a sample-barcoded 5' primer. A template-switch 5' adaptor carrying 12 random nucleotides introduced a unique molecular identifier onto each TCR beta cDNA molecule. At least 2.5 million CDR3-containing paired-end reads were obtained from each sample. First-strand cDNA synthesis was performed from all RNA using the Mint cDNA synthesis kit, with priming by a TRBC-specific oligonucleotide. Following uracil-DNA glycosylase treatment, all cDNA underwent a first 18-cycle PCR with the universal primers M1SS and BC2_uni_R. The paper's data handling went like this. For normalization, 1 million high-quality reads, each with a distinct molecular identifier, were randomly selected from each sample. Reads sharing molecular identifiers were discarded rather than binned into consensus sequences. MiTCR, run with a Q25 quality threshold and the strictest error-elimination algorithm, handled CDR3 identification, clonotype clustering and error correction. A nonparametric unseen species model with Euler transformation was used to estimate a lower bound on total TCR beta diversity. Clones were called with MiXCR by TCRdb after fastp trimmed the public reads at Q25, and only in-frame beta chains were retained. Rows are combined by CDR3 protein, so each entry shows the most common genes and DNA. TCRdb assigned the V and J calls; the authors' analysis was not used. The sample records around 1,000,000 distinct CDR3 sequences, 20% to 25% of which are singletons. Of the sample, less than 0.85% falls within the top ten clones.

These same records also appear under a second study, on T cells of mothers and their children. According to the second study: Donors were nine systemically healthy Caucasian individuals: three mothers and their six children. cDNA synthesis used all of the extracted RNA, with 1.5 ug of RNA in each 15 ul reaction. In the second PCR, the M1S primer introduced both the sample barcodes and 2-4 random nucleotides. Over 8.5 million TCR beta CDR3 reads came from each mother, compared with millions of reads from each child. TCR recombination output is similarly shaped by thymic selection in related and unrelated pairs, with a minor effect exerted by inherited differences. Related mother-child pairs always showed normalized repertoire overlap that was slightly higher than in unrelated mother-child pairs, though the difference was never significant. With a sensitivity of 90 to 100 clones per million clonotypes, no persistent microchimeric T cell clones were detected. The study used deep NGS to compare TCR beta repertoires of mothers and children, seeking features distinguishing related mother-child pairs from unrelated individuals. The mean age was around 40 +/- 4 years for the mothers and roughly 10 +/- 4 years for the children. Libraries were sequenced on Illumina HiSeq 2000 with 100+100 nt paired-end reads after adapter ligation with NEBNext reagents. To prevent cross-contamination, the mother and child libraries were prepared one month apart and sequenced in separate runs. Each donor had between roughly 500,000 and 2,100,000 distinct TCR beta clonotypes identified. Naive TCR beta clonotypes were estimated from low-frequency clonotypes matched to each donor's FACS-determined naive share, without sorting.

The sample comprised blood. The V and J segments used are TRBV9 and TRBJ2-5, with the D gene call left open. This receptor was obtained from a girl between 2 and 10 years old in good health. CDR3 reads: CASSVGFTEETQYF. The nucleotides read TGTGCCAGCAGCGTAGGTTTCACAGAGGAGACCCAGTACTTC.